This TCR beta chain was recorded in a study of regulatory T cells in long-lasting Graves disease. CDR3 regions were amplified by Arm-PCR using iRepertoire HTBI primers to build TCR beta libraries. TCRdb called the multiplex PCR reads again in MiXCR, with one record for every CDR3 protein. The sample contains 400,000 to 500,000 distinct CDR3 sequences, 16% of which appear only once. The CDR3 spans 15 residues. V lost 5 bases and J 2 bases, leaving 15 bases between the germline ends. Germline assignment: CDR1 MGHRA and CDR2 YSYEKL. The time point was: newly diagnosed GD, antithyroid drugs for less than 3 months. PBMC RNA served as the TCR library source. These same data were also listed under a study on T cells in Graves' hyperthyroidism and ophthalmopathy.

The V call is TRBV4-1, the J call TRBJ1-1; D is possibly TRBD1 (6 bases). This clonotype was obtained from a woman aged 30 to 39 with Graves disease. Source: peripheral blood mononuclear cells (PBMCs), taken at new diagnosis, from a patient treated with antithyroid drugs. In DNA, the CDR3 is TGCGCCAGCAGCGCTCCGAAAGGGGGAAACACTGAAGCTTTCTTT. Its translation: CASSAPKGGNTEAFF.